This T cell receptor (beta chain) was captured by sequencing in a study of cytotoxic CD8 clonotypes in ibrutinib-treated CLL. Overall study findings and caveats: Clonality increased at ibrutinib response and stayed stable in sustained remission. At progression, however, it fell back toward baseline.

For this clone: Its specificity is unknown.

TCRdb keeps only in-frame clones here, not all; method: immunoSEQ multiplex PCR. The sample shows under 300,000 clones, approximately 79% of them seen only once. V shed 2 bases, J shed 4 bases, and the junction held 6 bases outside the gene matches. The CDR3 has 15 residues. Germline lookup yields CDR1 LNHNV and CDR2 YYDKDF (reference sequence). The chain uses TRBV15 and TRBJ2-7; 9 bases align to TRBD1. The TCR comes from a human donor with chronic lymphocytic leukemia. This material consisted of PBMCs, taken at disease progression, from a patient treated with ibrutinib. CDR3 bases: TGTGCCACCAGCAGATCCCGGACAGGGGTTTACGAGCAGTACTTC. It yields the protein CATSRSRTGVYEQYF.